The 24 T cell receptor beta chains below come from one sample, sequenced in a study of blood T cell repertoires in COVID-19. Data came from immunoSEQ multiplex PCR; TCRdb stores just in-frame clones and leaves some out. The sample has 150,000 or so clones, over 75% seen once. What was sequenced was peripheral blood. These receptors all stem from a man younger than 35 with COVID-19, enrolled during active disease.

V usage is TRBV15 and J usage is TRBJ1-1; D gene uncertain. The V end was cut by 5 bases, the J end by 2 bases, with 12 bases between. CDR1 and CDR2 (germline): LNHNV, YYDKDF (reference sequence). The CDR3 is 14 amino acids. CDR3 region: CATSRTAANTEAFF. As DNA, the CDR3 is TGTGCCACCAGCCGTACAGCAGCAAACACTGAAGCTTTCTTT.

V is TRBV6-2 or TRBV6-3 and J is TRBJ2-1; 11 bases are a match to TRBD2. V gave up 4 bases and J gave up 5 bases; unmatched junction bases: 4. This CDR3 comprises 15 residues. The germline V gene has CDR1 MNHEY and CDR2 SVGEGT. The CDR3 coding sequence is TGTGCCAGCAGTTCATTAGCGGGAGGGCACAATGAGCAGTTCTTC. This translates into CASSSLAGGHNEQFF.

This clone showed up just once. The rearrangement links TRBV11-2 to TRBJ1-1; TRBD1 aligns across 8 bases. This CDR3 contains 15 residues. Germline values: CDR1 SGHAT, CDR2 FQNNGV. The junction had 5 bases not matched to a gene; V was cut back by 4 bases and J by 1 base. CDR3 bases: TGTGCCAGCAGCTCCGAAGGGACAGGGAACACTGAAGCTTTCTTT. Protein product: CASSSEGTGNTEAFF.

V gene TRBV7-3 combines with J gene TRBJ2-4; TRBD2 agrees at 7 bases. V lost 5 bases to trimming and J lost 4 bases; unmatched junction nucleotides: 2. Germline loops: CDR1 SGHTA, CDR2 FQGTGA. The length of the CDR3 is 13 residues. CDR3 nucleotides: TGTGCCAGCAGCCTGGGGGGGAAAAACATTCAGTACTTC. The encoded protein is CASSLGGKNIQYF.

V and J are TRBV7-9 and TRBJ2-2; D unclear. Trimming took off 1 base at V and 8 bases at J, with 5 bases between the two ends. Germline V CDR1 and CDR2: SEHNR, FQNEAQ (reference sequence). The CDR3 is 12 amino acids. The CDR3 region is CASSLETGELFF. The CDR3 DNA sequence: TGTGCCAGCAGCTTAGAAACAGGGGAGCTGTTTTTT.

The V call is TRBV30, the J call TRBJ1-5, with D possibly being TRBD1 (5 bases). The CDR3 is made up of 13 amino acids. Germline V gene lookup returns CDR1 GTSNPN and CDR2 SVGIG (reference sequence). CDR3 protein: CASRGGGNQPQHF. The CDR3 bases are TGTGCTTCCCGTGGGGGGGGAAATCAGCCCCAGCATTTT.

This clone was seen only a few times. The CDR3 region has the DNA TGCAGTGCTACAGGGAATCAAGGCTACACCTTC. This gives the protein CSATGNQGYTF. The chain employs TRBV20-1 and TRBJ1-2; TRBD1 might be the D (5 bases). The germline V and J ends were trimmed by 4 bases and 8 bases, with 11 bases remaining between them. The germline CDR1 and CDR2 sequences are DFQATT and SNEGSKA (reference sequence). The CDR3 runs 11 residues.

The chain employs TRBV27 and TRBJ2-2, with 7 bases fitting TRBD1. Germline CDR1 MNHEY, CDR2 SMNVEV (reference sequence). The CDR3 consists of 15 residues. The V segment lost 7 bases and the J segment 1 base; nucleotides outside the gene matches: 6. CDR3 coding DNA: TGTGCCAGCACTGGACAGGACGTGAACACCGGGGAGCTGTTTTTT. Its protein is CASTGQDVNTGELFF.

This chain joins TRBV7-2 and TRBJ2-7; no firm D call. Germline V gene data show CDR1 as SGHTA and CDR2 as FQGNSA. The V and J ends lost 3 bases and 1 base respectively, with 10 bases between them. This CDR3 has 14 residues. The CDR3 here is CASSLGRQSYEQYF. DNA of the CDR3: TGTGCCAGCAGCTTGGGCCGACAATCCTACGAGCAGTACTTC.

The chain carries TRBV5-6 and TRBJ1-6; D is undetermined. Trimming shortened V by 1 base and J by 7 bases, and 12 bases separated the two germline ends. The CDR3 sequence is 15 residues long. Per germline, CDR1 SGHDT and CDR2 YYEEEE. In DNA, the CDR3 is TGTGCCAGCAGCTTGCTAGCACGTCCGAATTCACCCCTCCACTTT. Translating gives CASSLLARPNSPLHF.

This rearrangement joins TRBV28 to TRBJ1-5; TRBD1 matches at 9 bases. J was trimmed by 5 bases and V by 6 bases; bases with no gene match: 5. The length of the CDR3 is 14 residues. In germline, CDR1 is MDHEN, CDR2 SYDVKM. The CDR3 region has the DNA TGTGCCAGCAGGTACAGGGGGCCTCATCAGCCCCAGCATTTT. It yields the protein CASRYRGPHQPQHF. The full variable domain, its missing parts supplied by reference TRBV28 and TRBJ1-5, is DVKVTQSSRYLVKRTGEKVFLECVQDMDHENMFWYRQDPGLGLRLIYFSYDVKMKEKGDIPEGYSVSREKKERFSLILESASTNQTSMYLCASRYRGPHQPQHFGDGTRLSIL.

The CDR3 region is CASSVAGWASGRDNEQFF. The CDR3 DNA reads TGTGCCAGCAGCGTAGCTGGGTGGGCTAGCGGGAGGGACAATGAGCAGTTCTTC. The V gene is TRBV9, the J gene TRBJ2-1, with 12 bases aligning to TRBD2. CDR1 SGDLS and CDR2 YYNGEE come from the germline V gene. The CDR3 runs 18 residues. V lost 0 bases, J lost 5 bases, and 9 bases stayed unmatched.

The chain joins TRBV13 to TRBJ2-1; D perhaps matches TRBD2 (5 bases). The CDR3 loop spans 14 amino acids. Germline V gene data show CDR1 as PRHDT and CDR2 as FYEKMQ (reference sequence). The V end lost 1 base, the J end lost 4 bases, and 8 bases lay between the germline ends. CDR3 loop: CASSLVLGYNEQFF. Written as DNA, the CDR3 is TGTGCCAGCAGCTTAGTACTAGGATACAATGAGCAGTTCTTC.

This clone showed up just a few times. The DNA of the CDR3 is TGTGCCAGCAGAAGACAGGACGGGGGCTACACCTTC. It specifies CASRRQDGGYTF. The chain joins TRBV5-4 to TRBJ1-2; perhaps TRBD1 as D (6 bases). CDR3 length: 12 amino acids. The V and J ends lost 5 bases and 8 bases respectively, with 13 bases between them. CDR1 SGHNT and CDR2 YYREEE come from the germline V gene (reference sequence). Using reference TRBV5-4 and TRBJ1-2 for the parts outside the CDR3, the full variable domain is ETGVTQSPTHLIKTRGQQVTLRCSSQSGHNTVSWYQQALGQGPQFIFQYYREEENGRGNFPPRFSGLQFPNYSSELNVNALELDDSALYLCASRRQDGGYTFGSGTRLTVV.

V and J are TRBV7-6 and TRBJ1-6, with 10 positions matching TRBD1. The germline V gene has CDR1 SGHVS and CDR2 FNYEAQ. The junction had 8 bases not matched to a gene; V was cut back by 8 bases and J by 13 bases. The CDR3 contains 13 residues. For the CDR3, the DNA is TGTGCCAGCTCTCGACAGGGGGCTCAGCCCCTCCACTTT. Translation gives CASSRQGAQPLHF.

This chain uses TRBV5-8 with TRBJ2-7, with TRBD1 identical over 8 bases. The germline gives CDR1 SGHTS, CDR2 YDEGEE. V gave up 1 base and J gave up 5 bases; unmatched junction bases: 17. This CDR3 has 18 residues. CDR3 DNA sequence: TGTGCCAGCAGCTTGTCGGCAGGGGGCTCGCTTTTTCTCCACGAGCAGTACTTC. Amino acids: CASSLSAGGSLFLHEQYF.

The chain recombines TRBV19 with TRBJ2-3, with 8 bases aligning to TRBD2. In germline, CDR1 is LNHDA, CDR2 SQIVND (reference sequence). V shed 5 bases and J 1 base; nucleotides not matched to a gene: 2. The CDR3 extends over 14 amino acids. DNA of the CDR3: TGTGCCAGTAGTTTTAGCGGGGGCACAGATACGCAGTATTTT. This gives the protein CASSFSGGTDTQYF. Drawing the rest from reference TRBV19 and TRBJ2-3, the complete variable domain is DGGITQSPKYLFRKEGQNVTLSCEQNLNHDAMYWYRQDPGQGLRLIYYSQIVNDFQKGDIAEGYSVSREKKESFPLTVTSAQKNPTAFYLCASSFSGGTDTQYFGPGTRLTVL.

The chain carries TRBV4-1 and TRBJ1-5; D is ambiguous. V dropped 1 base and J dropped 0 bases, with 7 bases sitting between them. The germline V gene has CDR1 MGHRA and CDR2 YSYEKL. There are 15 residues in the CDR3. CDR3 sequence: CASSQASYSNQPQHF. CDR3 nucleotides: TGCGCCAGCAGCCAAGCCTCCTATAGCAATCAGCCCCAGCATTTT.

The DNA of the CDR3 is TGTGCCAGCAGTTTCAGCGCCCACTCCTACGAGCAGTACTTC. It translates to CASSFSAHSYEQYF. V and J are TRBV27 and TRBJ2-7; D remains unclear. The germline V and J ends were trimmed by 3 bases and 0 bases, with 9 bases remaining between them. Germline V gene sequence: CDR1 MNHEY, CDR2 SMNVEV (reference sequence). CDR3 length: 14 residues.

This chain uses TRBV3-1 (or the pseudogene TRBV3-2) with TRBJ2-7; a weak D match, TRBD1 (5 bases). The CDR3 loop spans 15 amino acids. Looked up from germline, CDR1 is LGHDT and CDR2 is YNNKEL (reference sequence). Trimming left V 1 base short and J 3 bases short, with 13 bases between. This chain's CDR3 is CASSQAIRVVYEQYF. Written as DNA, the CDR3 is TGTGCCAGCAGCCAAGCAATCAGGGTAGTCTACGAGCAGTACTTC.

The chain is built from TRBV28 and TRBJ2-1; 10 bases fit TRBD1. There are 18 residues in the CDR3. V lost 5 bases, J lost 9 bases, and 19 bases stayed unmatched. The germline CDR1 and CDR2 sequences are MDHEN and SYDVKM. In DNA, the CDR3 is TGTGCCAGCAGTGGGTTTCGTTTTAGGGACAGGGGTATGAGTGAGCAGTTCTTC. This encodes CASSGFRFRDRGMSEQFF.

V is TRBV19 and J is TRBJ2-5; TRBD1 agrees at 7 bases. From germline, CDR1 is LNHDA and CDR2 SQIVND (reference sequence). The CDR3 consists of 14 residues. Losses at the gene ends were 1 base for V and 5 bases for J; bases not matched to a gene: 4. CDR3 region: CASSIAAGGETQYF. The CDR3 region has the DNA TGTGCCAGTAGTATAGCGGCAGGGGGTGAGACCCAGTACTTC. Full variable domain (missing parts from reference TRBV19 and TRBJ2-5): DGGITQSPKYLFRKEGQNVTLSCEQNLNHDAMYWYRQDPGQGLRLIYYSQIVNDFQKGDIAEGYSVSREKKESFPLTVTSAQKNPTAFYLCASSIAAGGETQYFGPGTRLLVL.

This rearrangement joins TRBV6-2 or TRBV6-3 to TRBJ2-2; 10 bases match TRBD2. V shed 2 bases and J 0 bases; nucleotides not matched to a gene: 3. The CDR3 is 17 amino acids. Germline lookup yields CDR1 MNHEY and CDR2 SVGEGT. CDR3 nucleotide sequence: TGTGCCAGCAGTTACCAGCGGGGGGGCCCGAACACCGGGGAGCTGTTTTTT. It codes for CASSYQRGGPNTGELFF.

This chain uses TRBV7-9 with TRBJ2-1; the D is unclear. Trimming shortened V by 2 bases and J by 0 bases, and 14 bases separated the two germline ends. The CDR3 totals 17 residues. Per germline, CDR1 SEHNR and CDR2 FQNEAQ (reference sequence). The CDR3 is CASSLLPHSSSYNEQFF. The CDR3 DNA follows: TGTGCCAGCAGCTTATTGCCCCACTCAAGCTCCTACAATGAGCAGTTCTTC.